This is a list of T cell receptor beta chains from one sample in a study of cytomegalovirus exposure and HLA in healthy donors. Sequencing was performed with immunoSEQ multiplex PCR; in TCRdb, only in-frame clones are kept and a portion is missing. The table lists approximately 210,000 clones, around 81% of them singletons, with around 9.6% in the top ten. Sequenced: PBMCs. The source is a woman aged 45-60 years in good health and CMV-seropositive. Each CDR3 is given with its conserved first and last residue. D genes are given only for firm matches. A row's size may be missing; if present it is once, few, many or a size class.

TRBD2,TRBV4-3,few,TRBJ2-3,TGCGCCAGCAGCCAGGGACTAGTTCCAGATACGCAGTATTTT,CASSQGLVPDTQYF
TRBD1,TRBV5-1,-,TRBJ1-2,TGCGCCAGCAGCTTGTTTAGGACAGGGGGAGGCTACACCTTC,CASSLFRTGGGYTF
-,TRBV9,-,TRBJ2-3,TGTGCCAGCAGCGCGAGCCCCACAGATACGCAGTATTTT,CASSASPTDTQYF
TRBD1,TRBV6-1,-,TRBJ2-7,TGTGCCAGCAGTGCAACAGGGGGAATCTACGAGCAGTACTTC,CASSATGGIYEQYF
TRBD1,TRBV5-1,-,TRBJ2-7,TGCGCCAGCAGCTTGGAGGGGGCAGGATACGAGCAGTACTTC,CASSLEGAGYEQYF
-,TRBV19,once,TRBJ2-7,TGTGCCAGTAGTATAGCGACTACTACATCCTACGAGCAGTACTTC,CASSIATTTSYEQYF
-,TRBV27,-,TRBJ1-2,TGTGCCAGCAGTTCCCACGTTCCCACTAGCTACACCTTC,CASSSHVPTSYTF
-,TRBV30,-,TRBJ1-4,TGTGCCTGGAGCTCTCGGGAAAAACTGTTTTTT,CAWSSREKLFF
TRBD1,TRBV9,-,TRBJ1-1,TGTGCCAGCAGCAGGGGGCTCTCCATGAACACTGAAGCTTTCTTT,CASSRGLSMNTEAFF
-,TRBV30,-,TRBJ2-2,TGTGCCTGGAGTGAACAGAACCTGGGGGAGCTGTTTTTT,CAWSEQNLGELFF
TRBD1,TRBV18,-,TRBJ2-3,TGTGCCAGCTCACCAGTTAACAGGGGAGATACGCAGTATTTT,CASSPVNRGDTQYF
-,TRBV11-2,-,TRBJ2-3,TGTGCCAGCAGCTCGGGGACAAACACAGATACGCAGTATTTT,CASSSGTNTDTQYF
TRBD1,TRBV11-2,once,TRBJ2-7,TGTGCCAGCAGCTCCGGGACAGGGGGTAGTGGCTACGAGCAGTACTTC,CASSSGTGGSGYEQYF
TRBD1,TRBV15,-,TRBJ1-2,TGTGCCACCGGCGACAGGGGGCGCGATGGCTACACCTTC,CATGDRGRDGYTF
-,TRBV5-1,few,TRBJ1-1,TGCGCCAGCAGCCCACAAGTGATGGGGGGGCTCACTGAAGCTTTCTTT,CASSPQVMGGLTEAFF
-,TRBV4-1,-,TRBJ1-3,TGCGCCAGCAGCCAAACCAGTACAGGGCTTCACGGAAACACCATATATTTT,CASSQTSTGLHGNTIYF
TRBD1,TRBV7-2,-,TRBJ1-2,TGTGCCAGCAGCTTAGACAGGGGAGGAGGCTACACCTTC,CASSLDRGGGYTF
TRBD1,TRBV7-2,-,TRBJ1-2,TGTGCCAGCAGCTTAACGGGGAGGACAGGAAACTATGGCTACACCTTC,CASSLTGRTGNYGYTF
TRBD1,TRBV18,-,TRBJ1-1,TGTGCCAGCTCACCGGGGACAGGCAGAAACACTGAAGCTTTCTTT,CASSPGTGRNTEAFF
TRBD1,TRBV5-4,-,TRBJ1-2,TGTGCCAGCAGCTTGGGACAGGGGGCGCGAGGCTACACCTTC,CASSLGQGARGYTF
-,TRBV7-2,-,TRBJ2-3,TGTGCCAGCAGCTTACTTTACAGGCCAGGAGATACGCAGTATTTT,CASSLLYRPGDTQYF
-,TRBV30,-,TRBJ2-1,TGTGCCTGGAGTGTTATTGCCAGTAGCCATGAGCAGTTCTTC,CAWSVIASSHEQFF
-,TRBV30,-,TRBJ1-6,TGTGCCTGGAGGGAAGACAGCTTAAATTCACCCCTCCACTTT,CAWREDSLNSPLHF
TRBD1,TRBV4-3,-,TRBJ2-7,TGCGCCAGCAGCCAAGGGGCAGGGGGCTCCTACGAGCAGTACTTC,CASSQGAGGSYEQYF
-,TRBV28,once,TRBJ1-2,TGTGCCAGCAGATCACCGGGGTTTAACTATGGCTACACCTTC,CASRSPGFNYGYTF
TRBD1,TRBV30,-,TRBJ2-1,TGTGCCTGTGGACAGGGAACCTACAATGAGCAGTTCTTC,CACGQGTYNEQFF
-,TRBV28,-,TRBJ2-6,TGTGCCAGCAGGGCGGGGATTAGGTCTGGGGCCAACGTCCTGACTTTC,CASRAGIRSGANVLTF
-,TRBV7-9,-,TRBJ1-4,TGTGCCAGCAGCTTAGGATGGGGCGAAAAACTGTTTTTT,CASSLGWGEKLFF
TRBD1,TRBV19,-,TRBJ2-6,TGTGCCGGTCAGGACAGGGCCGGGGCCAACGTCCTGACTTTC,CAGQDRAGANVLTF
TRBD1,TRBV2,-,TRBJ1-2,TGTGCCAGCAGTGATAGGACAGGGGGCTTCTTTAGCTACACCTTC,CASSDRTGGFFSYTF
TRBD1,TRBV9,-,TRBJ1-4,TGTGCCAGCAGCGCCATACAGGGGAGCGGTGAAAAACTGTTTTTT,CASSAIQGSGEKLFF
TRBD1,TRBV10-3,-,TRBJ1-1,TGTGCCATCAGTGAGTCGACAGGGCGGAACACTGAAGCTTTCTTT,CAISESTGRNTEAFF
-,TRBV15,-,TRBJ2-5,TGTGCCACCAGCAGAGATCGTGTACAAGAGACCCAGTACTTC,CATSRDRVQETQYF
TRBD2,TRBV7-2,-,TRBJ2-5,TGTGCCAGCAGCTTATCCGGGGCTAGCGGGGGCCAAGAGACCCAGTACTTC,CASSLSGASGGQETQYF
-,TRBV29-1,once,TRBJ2-1,TGCAGCGGGGCAGGGGCCTCCTACAATGAGCAGTTCTTC,CSGAGASYNEQFF
TRBD2,TRBV4-2,-,TRBJ2-5,TGTGCCAGCAGCCAAGAACCGGCGGGGGGGCCAGAGACCCAGTACTTC,CASSQEPAGGPETQYF
TRBD2,TRBV2,-,TRBJ2-3,TGTGCCAGCCTACGGGAGGGAGATACGCAGTATTTT,CASLREGDTQYF
-,TRBV7-2,-,TRBJ2-5,TGTGCCAGCAGCTTAGTGGGTGCGGGTGGGGGGGAGACCCAGTACTTC,CASSLVGAGGGETQYF
TRBD1,TRBV10-3,-,TRBJ1-3,TGTGCCATCAGTGAGGCGGGCAGGGGGCCTGGAAACACCATATATTTT,CAISEAGRGPGNTIYF
-,TRBV6-4,-,TRBJ2-3,TGTGCCAGCAGCACGATGGGGGGGGGCCCAGATACGCAGTATTTT,CASSTMGGGPDTQYF
-,TRBV5-1,-,TRBJ2-5,TGCGCCAGCAGCTTGGGGCAGGGAATATCAGAGACCCAGTACTTC,CASSLGQGISETQYF
-,TRBV18,once,TRBJ2-2,TGTGCCAGCTCACCACTATCCCGGACAACGAACACCGGGGAGCTGTTTTTT,CASSPLSRTTNTGELFF
-,TRBV6-5,-,TRBJ2-3,TGTGCCAGCAGTTACCATGACAGGATCCGGGGTGATACGCAGTATTTT,CASSYHDRIRGDTQYF
-,TRBV5-4,few,TRBJ1-1,TGTGCCAGCAGCGTGGAACAGATCATGAACACTGAAGCTTTCTTT,CASSVEQIMNTEAFF
-,TRBV7-9,-,TRBJ2-1,TGTGCCAGCAGCCCAGGGCGGGGTTGGGGCTACAATGAGCAGTTCTTC,CASSPGRGWGYNEQFF
TRBD1,TRBV29-1,-,TRBJ2-7,TGCAGCGTTGAAGTGTGGGACAGGGGTTCCTACGAGCAGTACTTC,CSVEVWDRGSYEQYF
-,TRBV30,few,TRBJ2-7,TGTGCCTGGAGTGTTGTCAGGGGTTACGAGCAGTACTTC,CAWSVVRGYEQYF
-,TRBV18,-,TRBJ1-4,TGTGCCAGCTCACCACTCGGGGAGCGTACTGAAAAACTGTTTTTT,CASSPLGERTEKLFF
TRBD1,TRBV18,-,TRBJ2-6,TGTGCCAGCTCACCACCGGACAGGGCCGGGGCCAACGTCCTGACTTTC,CASSPPDRAGANVLTF
-,TRBV7-9,-,TRBJ1-1,TGTGCCAGCAGCCCAGCAGGGAGGAGAACTGAAGCTTTCTTT,CASSPAGRRTEAFF
TRBD2,TRBV30,-,TRBJ2-3,TGTTCGAGTAAAGGGACTAGCGGGGATCCAGATACGCAGTATTTT,CSSKGTSGDPDTQYF
-,TRBV7-8,-,TRBJ2-7,TGTGCCAGCAGCTCCTCCCTCCTGAATAGGGGTCGCGAGCAGTACTTC,CASSSSLLNRGREQYF